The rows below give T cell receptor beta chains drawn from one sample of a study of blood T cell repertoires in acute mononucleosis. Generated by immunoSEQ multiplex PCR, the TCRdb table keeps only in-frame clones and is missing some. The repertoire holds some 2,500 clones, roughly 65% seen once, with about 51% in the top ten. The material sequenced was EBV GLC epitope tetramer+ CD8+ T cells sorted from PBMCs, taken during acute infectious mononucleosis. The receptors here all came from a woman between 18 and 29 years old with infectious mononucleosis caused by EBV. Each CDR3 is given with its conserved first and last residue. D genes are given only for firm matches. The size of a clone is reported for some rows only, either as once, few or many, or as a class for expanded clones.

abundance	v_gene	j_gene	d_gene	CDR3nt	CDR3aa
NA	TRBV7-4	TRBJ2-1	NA	TGTGCCAGCAGCTTCCGGACGGGGTACAATGAGCAGTTCTTC	CASSFRTGYNEQFF
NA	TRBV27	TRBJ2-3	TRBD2	TGTGCCAGCAGTTTTTACGGACTAGCGGGGGGGCCGAACGTCGCGCAGTATTTT	CASSFYGLAGGPNVAQYF
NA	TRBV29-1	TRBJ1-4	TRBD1	TGCAGCCCGTGGGACAGGGGGGCAACTAATGAAAAACTGTTTTTT	CSPWDRGATNEKLFF
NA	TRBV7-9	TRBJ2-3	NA	TGTGCCAGCAGTTTATCTCGAACAGATACGCAGTATTTT	CASSLSRTDTQYF
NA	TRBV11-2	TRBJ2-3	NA	TGTGCCAGCACCTCCGACGGGGCAGATACGCAGTATTTT	CASTSDGADTQYF
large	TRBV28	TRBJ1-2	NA	TGTGCCAGCAGTTCCCTTGTCACCGCCACCTATGGCTACACCTTC	CASSSLVTATYGYTF
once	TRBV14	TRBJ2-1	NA	TGTGCCAGCAGTTGGTCCTCGGAGGGGGAGCAGTTCTTC	CASSWSSEGEQFF
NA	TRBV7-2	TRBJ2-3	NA	NA	CAVGGGEIRSIF
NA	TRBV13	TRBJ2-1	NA	TGTGCCAGCAGCTTCCGGACGGGGTACAATGAGTTCTTC	CASSFRTGYNEFF
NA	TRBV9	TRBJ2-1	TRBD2	TGTGCCAGCAGCATCGGGACTACTTACAATGAGCAGTTCTTC	CASSIGTTYNEQFF
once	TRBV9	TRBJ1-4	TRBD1	TGTGCCAGCAGCACGGGACAGGTTGCAACTAATGAACTGTTTTTT	CASSTGQVATNELFF